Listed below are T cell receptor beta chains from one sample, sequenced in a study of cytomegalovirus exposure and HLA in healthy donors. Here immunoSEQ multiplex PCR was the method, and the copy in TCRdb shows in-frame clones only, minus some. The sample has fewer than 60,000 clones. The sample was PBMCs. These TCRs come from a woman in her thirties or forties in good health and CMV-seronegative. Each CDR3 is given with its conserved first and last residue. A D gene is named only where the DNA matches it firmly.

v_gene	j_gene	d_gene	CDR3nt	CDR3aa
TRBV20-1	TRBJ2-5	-	TGCAGTTTCCCTCGCCAAGAGACCCAGTACTTC	CSFPRQETQYF
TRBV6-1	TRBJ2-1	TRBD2	TGTGCCAGCAGTGAGTATGCGGGAGCTTACAATGAGCAGTTCTTC	CASSEYAGAYNEQFF
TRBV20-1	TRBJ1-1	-	TGCAGTGCTAGTGGGGGCGCTGAAGCTTTCTTT	CSASGGAEAFF
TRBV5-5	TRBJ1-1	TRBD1	TGTGCCAGCAGCTTGGACAGGGGTCCATACACTGAAGCTTTCTTT	CASSLDRGPYTEAFF
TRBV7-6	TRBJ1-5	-	TGTGCCAGCAGCCGATCAGGGAATCAGCCCCAGCATTTT	CASSRSGNQPQHF
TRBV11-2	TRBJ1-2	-	TGTGCCAGCAGCCCAACCCGGGAAGGTCGCTACACCTTC	CASSPTREGRYTF
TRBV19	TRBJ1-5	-	TGTGCCAGTAGTATAGAAACAGATAATAGCAATCAGCCCCAGCATTTT	CASSIETDNSNQPQHF
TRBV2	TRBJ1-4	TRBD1	TGTGCCAGCAGCTTTCAGGGGGCTGAGGGTGAAAAACTGTTTTTT	CASSFQGAEGEKLFF
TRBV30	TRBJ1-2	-	TGTGCCTGGACCCGAGTCGCAATCCGGGGTAATCGGGGCTACACCTTC	CAWTRVAIRGNRGYTF
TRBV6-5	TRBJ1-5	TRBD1	TGTGCCAGCAGTAAAGGGACAGGGACCCCCCAGCATTTT	CASSKGTGTPQHF
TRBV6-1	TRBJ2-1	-	TGTGCCAGCACTAACCCGGTCTACAATGAGCAGTTCTTC	CASTNPVYNEQFF
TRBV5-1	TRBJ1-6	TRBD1	TGCGCCAGCAGCTTGGGACAGGGGAGATCTTCTTCACCCCTACACTTT	CASSLGQGRSSSPLHF
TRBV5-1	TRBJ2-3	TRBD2	TGCGCCAGCAGAGTGGGGACTAGCGGGGGACAAGATACGCAGTATTTT	CASRVGTSGGQDTQYF
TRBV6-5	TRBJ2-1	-	TGTGCCAGCAGTCCTCCTTTTTCGAATGAGCAGTTCTTC	CASSPPFSNEQFF
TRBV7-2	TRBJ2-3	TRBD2	TGTGCCAGCAGCCTCCAAACCACTAGCGGGGGAACAGATACGCAGTATTTT	CASSLQTTSGGTDTQYF
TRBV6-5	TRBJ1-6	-	TGTGCCAGCAGTCCACGCGAATCCTATAATTCACCCCTCCACTTT	CASSPRESYNSPLHF
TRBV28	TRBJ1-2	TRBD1	TGTGCCAGCAGTTTATCTGGGACAGGGGTCTATGGCTACACCTTC	CASSLSGTGVYGYTF
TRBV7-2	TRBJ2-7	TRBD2	TGTGCCAGCAGCTTGGTCCTGGGACTAGCGGGGGAATACGAGCAGTACTTC	CASSLVLGLAGEYEQYF
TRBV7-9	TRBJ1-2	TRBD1	TGTGCCAGCAGCTCGAACAGGGGCGCGGGGTATGGCTACACCTTC	CASSSNRGAGYGYTF
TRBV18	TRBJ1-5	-	TGTGCCAGCTCACCAGGGCAGGGAGGACGGCCCCAGCATTTT	CASSPGQGGRPQHF
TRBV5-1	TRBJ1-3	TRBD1	TGCGCCAGCAGCTTAGGGACAGGCTTCAAGGGAAACACCATATATTTT	CASSLGTGFKGNTIYF
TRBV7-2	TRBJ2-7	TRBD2	TGTGCCAGCAGCTTAGTTGGATCTAGCGGGAACTACGAGCAGTACTTC	CASSLVGSSGNYEQYF
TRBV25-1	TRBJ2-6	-	TGTGCCAGCAGCCAAACAGGGTTTGCACTCTCTGGGGCCAACGTCCTGACTTTC	CASSQTGFALSGANVLTF
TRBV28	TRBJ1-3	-	TGTGCCAGCAGCCCCACCCCCGGACAGACCTCTGGAAACACCATATATTTT	CASSPTPGQTSGNTIYF
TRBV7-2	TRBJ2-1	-	TGTGCCAGCAGCCTCCGTAATGAGATTAATGAGCAGTTCTTC	CASSLRNEINEQFF
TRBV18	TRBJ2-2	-	TGTGCCAGCTCACCCGGGACAACCACCGGGGAGCTGTTTTTT	CASSPGTTTGELFF
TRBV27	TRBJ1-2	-	TGTGCCAGCAGTTTAGGGGGGGGGCTGGATGGCTACACCTTC	CASSLGGGLDGYTF
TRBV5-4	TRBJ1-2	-	TGTGCCAGCAGCTCCCCCGGGGTCTCCGGGGGGGAGGGTGGCTACACCTTC	CASSSPGVSGGEGGYTF
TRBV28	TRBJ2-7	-	TGTGCCAGCAGTTCTCAGCCTAGTCCCTACGAGCAGTACTTC	CASSSQPSPYEQYF
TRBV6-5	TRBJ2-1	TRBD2	TGTGCCAGCAGTCGACTAGCGGGGAATGGTGAGCAGTTCTTC	CASSRLAGNGEQFF
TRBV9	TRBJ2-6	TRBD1	TGTGCCAGCAGCGTCGCCGGGACAGGGGTCATCTCTGGGGCCAACGTCCTGACTTTC	CASSVAGTGVISGANVLTF
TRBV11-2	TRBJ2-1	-	TGTGCCAGCAGCTCGTTCGAGGATGAGCAGTTCTTC	CASSSFEDEQFF
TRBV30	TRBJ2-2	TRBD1	TGTGCCTGGGACAGGGGGGGCGGCGGGACCGGGGAGCTGTTTTTT	CAWDRGGGGTGELFF
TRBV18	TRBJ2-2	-	TGTGCCAGCTCACCCTCACAGACCGCCGAGCTGTTTTTT	CASSPSQTAELFF
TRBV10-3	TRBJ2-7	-	TGTGCCATCAGTGCAGGGAACTACGAGCAGTACTTC	CAISAGNYEQYF
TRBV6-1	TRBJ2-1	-	TGTGCCAGCAGTGAAGCCGACTTGGTAGAACAGTTCTTC	CASSEADLVEQFF
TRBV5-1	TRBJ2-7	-	TGCGCCAGCAGCTTGGACAGGAATTCCTACGAGCAGTACTTC	CASSLDRNSYEQYF
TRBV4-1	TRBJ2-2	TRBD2	TGCGCCAGCAGCCTTGGACATAGCGGGTTGACCGGGGAGCTGTTTTTT	CASSLGHSGLTGELFF
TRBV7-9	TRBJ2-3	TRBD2	TGTGCCAGCAGCTCAATAGCGGGGACATCAGTCCCAGATACGCAGTATTTT	CASSSIAGTSVPDTQYF
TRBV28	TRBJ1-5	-	TGTGCCAGCGGTCTAGGGGCAGGCAATCAGCCCCAGCATTTT	CASGLGAGNQPQHF
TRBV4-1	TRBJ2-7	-	TGCGCCAGCAGCCAATACGCGGAGGAGGGATCCGAGCAGTACTTC	CASSQYAEEGSEQYF
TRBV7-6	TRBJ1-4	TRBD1	TGTGCCAGCAGCCCCAGGACAGGGCGAGTTTCCCTTAATGAAAAACTGTTTTTT	CASSPRTGRVSLNEKLFF
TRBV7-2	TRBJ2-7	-	TGTGCCAGCAGCTCCAGCTCCTACGAGCAGTACTTC	CASSSSSYEQYF
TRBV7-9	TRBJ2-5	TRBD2	TGTGCCAGCAGCTTACTAGCGGGAGTAGGGGAGACCCAGTACTTC	CASSLLAGVGETQYF
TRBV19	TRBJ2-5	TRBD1	TGTGCCAGTAGTACTCCGACAGGGTACCAAGAGACCCAGTACTTC	CASSTPTGYQETQYF
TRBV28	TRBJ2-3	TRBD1	TGTGCCAGCAGTCTCGGACAGGGAGTGTGGGGAGCAGATACGCAGTATTTT	CASSLGQGVWGADTQYF
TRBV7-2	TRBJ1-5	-	TGTGCCAGCAGCTTAGGGAGAAATAGCAATCAGCCCCAGCATTTT	CASSLGRNSNQPQHF
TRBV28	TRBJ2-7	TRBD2	TGTGCCAGCAGCGAGAATGGACTAGCGGGAGCCCCGGGGCAGTACTTC	CASSENGLAGAPGQYF
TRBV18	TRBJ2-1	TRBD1	TGTGCCAGCTCACAAGGACAGGGATACGATGAGCAGTTCTTC	CASSQGQGYDEQFF
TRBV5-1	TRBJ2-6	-	TGCGCCAGCAGCTTGGGGGGGGTTGACGGGGCCAACGTCCTGACTTTC	CASSLGGVDGANVLTF
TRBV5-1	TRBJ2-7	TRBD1	TGCGCCAGCAGCTTGGATGGGACAGGAACCTACGAGCAGTACTTC	CASSLDGTGTYEQYF
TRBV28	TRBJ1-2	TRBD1	TGTGCCAGCAGTTTTTTTGACAGGGAAAACTATGGCTACACCTTC	CASSFFDRENYGYTF
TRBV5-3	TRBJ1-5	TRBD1	TGTGCCAGAACCGGGGCAGGGGGCTTTCAGCCCCAGCATTTT	CARTGAGGFQPQHF
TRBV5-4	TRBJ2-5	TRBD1	TGTGCCAGCAGCCAGGACAGGATTCAAGAGACCCAGTACTTC	CASSQDRIQETQYF